The next 20 T cell receptor beta chains were all read from a single sample in a study of high-grade serous ovarian cancer treatment subgroups. Profiled with immunoSEQ multiplex PCR; TCRdb holds only in-frame clones, not every one. The data show a few thousand clones, with under 80% seen just once and approximately 13% held by the top ten. The tumor samples were collected prior to definitive surgery or chemotherapy. Material: tumor tissue. These receptors all stem from a human donor with high-grade serous ovarian cancer.

The chain joins TRBV27 to TRBJ2-4, with D perhaps matching TRBD1 (7 bases). Trimming removed 3 bases from V and 1 base from J, with 16 bases in between. The CDR3 runs 17 residues. Germline lookup yields CDR1 MNHEY and CDR2 SMNVEV (reference sequence). The CDR3: CASSLRGRSGAKNIQYF. The CDR3 nucleotides are TGTGCCAGCAGTTTGAGGGGGCGGAGCGGGGCCAAAAACATTCAGTACTTC.

This clone was seen more than once but under ten times. The CDR3 protein is CASSLVASGRDEQFF. The CDR3 nucleotides read TGTGCCAGCAGCTTAGTGGCTAGCGGGAGGGATGAGCAGTTCTTC. This chain links TRBV7-9 with TRBJ2-1; TRBD2 matches 12 bases. Germline CDR1 is SEHNR and CDR2 is FQNEAQ (reference sequence). This CDR3 has 15 residues. With V trimmed by 1 base and J by 8 bases, 3 bases remained unmatched.

This chain uses TRBV5-1 with TRBJ2-1; D ambiguous. The CDR3 is made up of 15 amino acids. Trimming took off 2 bases at V and 0 bases at J, with 9 bases between the two ends. The germline V gene encodes CDR1 SGHRS and CDR2 YFSETQ. The CDR3 region has the DNA TGCGCCAGCAGCTTTAAACAGAGCTCCTACAATGAGCAGTTCTTC. This encodes CASSFKQSSYNEQFF. The entire variable domain, with the rest obtained from reference TRBV5-1 and TRBJ2-1, is as follows: KAGVTQTPRYLIKTRGQQVTLSCSPISGHRSVSWYQQTPGQGLQFLFEYFSETQRNKGNFPGRFSGRQFSNSRSEMNVSTLELGDSALYLCASSFKQSSYNEQFFGPGTRLTVL.

J is TRBJ1-4 and V is TRBV27; TRBD1 might be the D (6 bases). Per the germline V gene, CDR1 is MNHEY and CDR2 is SMNVEV (reference sequence). This CDR3 is built from 15 residues. V lost 5 bases and J lost 4, with 14 bases in between. The CDR3 coding sequence is TGTGCCAGCAGTCTCACAGGGTATAGTAATGAAAAACTGTTTTTT. It is translated as CASSLTGYSNEKLFF.

The rearrangement uses TRBV5-4 and TRBJ1-1; D is unclear. The CDR3 loop spans 13 amino acids. Germline CDR1 is SGHNT and CDR2 is YYREEE (reference sequence). V was shortened by 4 bases and J by 5 bases, with 12 bases between the two germline ends. CDR3 DNA: TGTGCCAGCAGCCCCGAGGGAGGGACTGAAGCTTTCTTT. Protein: CASSPEGGTEAFF.

The chain is built from TRBV11-2 and TRBJ1-1; D is ambiguous. V was clipped by 5 bases and J by 2 bases, with 9 bases between them. The CDR3 runs to 13 residues. Germline V gene sequence: CDR1 SGHAT, CDR2 FQNNGV. CDR3 bases: TGTGCCAGCAGCCCGTGGTCCAACACTGAAGCTTTCTTT. Its translation is CASSPWSNTEAFF.

The V call is TRBV7-6, the J call TRBJ2-5; D unresolved. Germline CDR1 SGHVS, CDR2 FNYEAQ. The CDR3 has 13 amino acids. Trimming pared 2 bases from V and 5 bases from J, leaving 9 bases between. The CDR3 sequence is CASSLKSPETQYF. CDR3 nucleotides: TGTGCCAGCAGCTTAAAGAGCCCCGAGACCCAGTACTTC.

This chain uses TRBV2 with TRBJ2-1, with 15 bases that match TRBD2. Per germline, CDR1 SNHLY and CDR2 FYNNEI. This CDR3 region has 17 residues. Trimming removed 5 bases from V and 3 bases from J; junction bases left unmatched: 5. In nucleotides, the CDR3 is TGTGCCAGCAGTAGGGGACTAGCGGGAGGCTACTACAATGAGCAGTTCTTC. Residues: CASSRGLAGGYYNEQFF.

The table lists this clone with a few counts. The chain joins TRBV7-2 to TRBJ1-1, with D unclear. V gave up 3 bases and J gave up 1 base, with 6 bases separating them. The CDR3 has 13 residues. CDR1 is SGHTA and CDR2 is FQGNSA in the germline V gene. The CDR3 spells CASSLTTNTEAFF. The CDR3 bases are TGTGCCAGCAGCTTGACAACGAACACTGAAGCTTTCTTT.

This clone was found a few times. The chain carries TRBV6-4 and TRBJ2-1; TRBD2 is a possible D gene (6 bases). The V and J ends lost 5 bases and 4 bases respectively, with 12 bases between them. The CDR3 length is 14 residues. Germline V gene sequence: CDR1 MRHNA, CDR2 SNTAGT. The CDR3 sequence is CASSPGTDYNEQFF. In DNA, the CDR3 is TGTGCCAGCAGTCCCGGGACTGATTACAATGAGCAGTTCTTC.

This chain links TRBV19 with TRBJ1-5, with D unresolved. The CDR3 consists of 11 residues. Germline CDR1 LNHDA, CDR2 SQIVND (reference sequence). V lost 8 bases to trimming and J lost 4 bases, with 6 bases between them. The CDR3 protein is CASGYNQPQHF. CDR3 nucleotide sequence: TGTGCCAGTGGATATAATCAGCCCCAGCATTTT.

The V call is TRBV10-2, the J call TRBJ2-3, with 8 bases matching TRBD2. Germline trimming cut 10 bases from V and 3 bases from J; bases unmatched to any gene: 9. CDR3 size: 14 residues. Germline CDR1 WSHSY, CDR2 SAAADI. CDR3 DNA sequence: TGCGCCACCCAGAGGGTAGCGGGGACAGATACGCAGTATTTT. Translation: CATQRVAGTDTQYF.

V gene TRBV19 combines with J gene TRBJ2-1; 14 positions match TRBD2. This CDR3 region has 16 residues. In germline, CDR1 is LNHDA, CDR2 SQIVND (reference sequence). The V and J ends lost 1 base and 14 bases, in that order; junction bases with no gene match: 10. The CDR3 nucleotides read TGTGCCAGTAGTATAGGGCCAGCGACTAGCGGGAGGGCCAAGTTCTTC. Encoded protein: CASSIGPATSGRAKFF.

V and J are TRBV4-2 and TRBJ2-7, with 7 bases aligning to TRBD2. The CDR3 totals 15 residues. V was clipped by 4 bases and J by 7 bases; unmatched bases: 13. CDR1 LGHNA and CDR2 YNFKEQ come from the germline V gene. The CDR3 bases are TGTGCCAGCAGCCCCTCGGACGGGACTAATGAGGAGCAGTACTTC. Its protein product is CASSPSDGTNEEQYF.

V gene TRBV6-6 combines with J gene TRBJ2-7; no firm D call. The V gene's germline CDR1 is MNHNY and CDR2 SVGAGI (reference sequence). Trimming removed 3 bases from V and 5 bases from J, with 11 bases in between. The CDR3 covers 13 residues. CDR3 loop: CASSYSRQNEQYV. CDR3 coding DNA: TGTGCCAGCAGTTATTCTAGGCAGAACGAGCAGTACGTC.

In regard to this clone: One end of the junction varies from germline; a read error may be responsible. The chain uses TRBV13 and TRBJ1-5; D uncertain. The germline CDR1 and CDR2 sequences are PRHDT and FYEKMQ (reference sequence). The CDR3 totals 14 residues. CDR3 protein: CASSLKTANQPQHF. The CDR3 nucleotides are TGCGCCAGCAGCCTAAAGACCGCGAATCAGCCCCAGCATTTT.

This clone came up a few times. V gene TRBV7-9 combines with J gene TRBJ1-4; D is possibly TRBD1 (6 bases). The CDR3 runs 13 residues. V shed 6 bases and J shed 10 bases, with 15 bases lying between them. Germline lookup yields CDR1 SEHNR and CDR2 FQNEAQ (reference sequence). CDR3 sequence: CASRTGLGGKLFF. DNA for the CDR3: TGTGCCAGCAGAACAGGGCTCGGTGGAAAACTGTTTTTT.

The chain carries TRBV19 and TRBJ2-1, with 10 bases that match TRBD1. This CDR3 has 16 amino acids. J was trimmed by 6 bases and V by 1 base; bases with no gene match: 6. In germline, CDR1 is LNHDA, CDR2 SQIVND (reference sequence). In DNA form, the CDR3 reads TGTGCCAGTAGTATAGCGGGGACAGGGGACTTCAATGAGCAGTTCTTC. This codes for CASSIAGTGDFNEQFF.

As to this clone: One end of the junction does not line up with germline, which may come from a read error. V usage is TRBV7-2 and J usage is TRBJ1-5, with TRBD1 identical over 7 bases. Germline loops: CDR1 SGHTA, CDR2 FQGNSA. This CDR3 is built from 15 residues. The CDR3 region has the DNA TGTGCCAGCAGTTCCCAGACAGGGAACAATGAGCCCCAGCATTTT. Protein product: CASSSQTGNNEPQHF.

The rearrangement uses TRBV13 and TRBJ2-7; D is unclear. Germline CDR1 is PRHDT and CDR2 is FYEKMQ (reference sequence). The CDR3 is made up of 15 amino acids. V was shortened by 2 bases and J by 0 bases, with 11 bases between the two germline ends. The CDR3 coding sequence is TGTGCCAGCAGCTTATCGTCGGACCCCTCCTACGAGCAGTACGTC. Residues: CASSLSSDPSYEQYV.